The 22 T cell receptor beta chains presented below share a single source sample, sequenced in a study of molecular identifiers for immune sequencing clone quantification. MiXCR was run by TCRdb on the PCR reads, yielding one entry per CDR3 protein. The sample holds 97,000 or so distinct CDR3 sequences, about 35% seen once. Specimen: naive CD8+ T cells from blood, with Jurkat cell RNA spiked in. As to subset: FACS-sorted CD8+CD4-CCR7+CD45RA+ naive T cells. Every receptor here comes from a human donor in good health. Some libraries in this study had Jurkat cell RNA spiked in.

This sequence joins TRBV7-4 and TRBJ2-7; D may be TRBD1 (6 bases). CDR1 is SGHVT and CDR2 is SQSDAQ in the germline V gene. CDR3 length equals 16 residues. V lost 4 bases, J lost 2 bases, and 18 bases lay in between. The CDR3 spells CASSCEVAGVTYEQYF. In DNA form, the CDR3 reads TGTGCCAGCAGCTGTGAGGTGGCAGGGGTGACCTACGAGCAGTACTTC.

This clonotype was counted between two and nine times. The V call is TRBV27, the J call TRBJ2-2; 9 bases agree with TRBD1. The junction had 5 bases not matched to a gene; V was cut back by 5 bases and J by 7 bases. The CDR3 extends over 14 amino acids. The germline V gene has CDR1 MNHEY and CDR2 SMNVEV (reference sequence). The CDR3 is CASSPPTGGGELFF. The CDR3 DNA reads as TGTGCCAGCAGTCCTCCGACAGGGGGCGGGGAGCTGTTTTTT.

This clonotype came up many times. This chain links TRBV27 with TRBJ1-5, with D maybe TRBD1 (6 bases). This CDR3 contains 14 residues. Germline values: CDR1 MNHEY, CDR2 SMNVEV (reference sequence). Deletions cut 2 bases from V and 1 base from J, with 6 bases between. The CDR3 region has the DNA TGTGCCAGCAGTTTAACAGGGAGCAATCAGCCCCAGCATTTT. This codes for CASSLTGSNQPQHF.

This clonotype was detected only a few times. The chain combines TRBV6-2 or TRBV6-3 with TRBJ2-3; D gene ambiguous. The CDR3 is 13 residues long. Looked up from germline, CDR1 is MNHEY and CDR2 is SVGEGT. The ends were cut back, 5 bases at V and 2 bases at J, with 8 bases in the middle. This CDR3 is CASSKGATDTQYF. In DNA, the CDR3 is TGTGCCAGCAGTAAAGGAGCCACAGATACGCAGTATTTT.

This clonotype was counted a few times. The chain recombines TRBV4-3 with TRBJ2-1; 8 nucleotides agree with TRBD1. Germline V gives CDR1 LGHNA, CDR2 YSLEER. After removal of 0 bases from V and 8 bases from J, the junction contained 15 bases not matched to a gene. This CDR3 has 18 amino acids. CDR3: CASSQDRYFRTGNDEQFF. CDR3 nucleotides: TGCGCCAGCAGCCAAGATCGATATTTCAGGACAGGGAACGATGAGCAGTTCTTC.

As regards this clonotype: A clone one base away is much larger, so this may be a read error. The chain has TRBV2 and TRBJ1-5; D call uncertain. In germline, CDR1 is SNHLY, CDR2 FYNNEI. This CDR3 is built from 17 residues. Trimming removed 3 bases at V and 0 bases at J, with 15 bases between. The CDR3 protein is CASSEGGRWVSNQPQHF. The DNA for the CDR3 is TGTGCCAGCAGTGAGGGAGGCCGGTGGGTTAGCAATCAGCCCCAGCATTTT.

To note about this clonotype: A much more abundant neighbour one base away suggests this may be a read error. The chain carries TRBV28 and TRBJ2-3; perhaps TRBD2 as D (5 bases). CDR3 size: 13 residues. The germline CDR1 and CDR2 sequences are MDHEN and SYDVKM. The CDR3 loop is CASSPRVTDTQNF. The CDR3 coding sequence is TGTGCCAGCAGTCCGCGGGTCACAGATACGCAGAATTTT.

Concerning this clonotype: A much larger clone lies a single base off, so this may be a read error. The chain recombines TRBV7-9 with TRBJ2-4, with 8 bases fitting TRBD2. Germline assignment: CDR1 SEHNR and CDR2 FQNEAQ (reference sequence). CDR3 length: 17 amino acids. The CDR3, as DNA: TGTGCCAGCAGCTCTGTAGCGGGAAATGAAGCCAAAAACGTTCAGTACTTC. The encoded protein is CASSSVAGNEAKNVQYF.

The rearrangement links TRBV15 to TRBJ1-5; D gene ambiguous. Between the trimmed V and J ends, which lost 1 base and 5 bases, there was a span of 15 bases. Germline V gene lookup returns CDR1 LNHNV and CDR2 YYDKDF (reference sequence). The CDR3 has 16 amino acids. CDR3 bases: TGTGCCACCAGCAGAGTTTCGAGGGAGTTGGATCAGCCCCAGCATTTT. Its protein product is CATSRVSRELDQPQHF.

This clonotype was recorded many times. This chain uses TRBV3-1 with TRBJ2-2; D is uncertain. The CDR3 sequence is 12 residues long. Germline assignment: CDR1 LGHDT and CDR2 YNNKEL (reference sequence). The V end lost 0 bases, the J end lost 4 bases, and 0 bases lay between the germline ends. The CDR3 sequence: CASSQDTGELFF. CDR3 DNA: TGTGCCAGCAGCCAAGACACCGGGGAGCTGTTTTTT.

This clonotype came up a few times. In nucleotides, the CDR3 is TGTGCCACCAACGGGGGAACTAGCACAGATACGCAGTATTTT. This gives the protein CATNGGTSTDTQYF. J is TRBJ2-3 and V is TRBV6-2 or TRBV6-3; TRBD2 might be the D (6 bases). Trimming took 10 bases from V and 0 from J, leaving 14 bases between them. CDR1 is MNHEY, CDR2 SVGEGT, per germline. There are 14 residues in the CDR3.

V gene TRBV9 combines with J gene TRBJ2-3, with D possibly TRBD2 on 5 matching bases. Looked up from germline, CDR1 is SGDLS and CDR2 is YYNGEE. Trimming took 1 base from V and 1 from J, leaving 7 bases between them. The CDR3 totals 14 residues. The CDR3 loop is CASSVWGGTDTQYF. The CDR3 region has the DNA TGTGCCAGCAGCGTATGGGGAGGCACAGATACGCAGTATTTT.

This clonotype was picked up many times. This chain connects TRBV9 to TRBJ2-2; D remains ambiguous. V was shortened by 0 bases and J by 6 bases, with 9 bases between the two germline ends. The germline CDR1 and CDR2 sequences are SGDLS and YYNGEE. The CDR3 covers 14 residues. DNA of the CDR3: TGTGCCAGCAGCGTAGCTGGGTACCCCGGGGAGCTGTTTTTT. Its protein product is CASSVAGYPGELFF.

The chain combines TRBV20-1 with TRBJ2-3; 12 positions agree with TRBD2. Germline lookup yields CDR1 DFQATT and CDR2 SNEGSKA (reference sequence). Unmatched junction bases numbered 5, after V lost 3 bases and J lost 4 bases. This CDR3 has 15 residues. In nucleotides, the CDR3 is TGCAGTGCTAGGACTAGCGGGAGCTTCGCAGATACGCAGTATTTT. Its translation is CSARTSGSFADTQYF.

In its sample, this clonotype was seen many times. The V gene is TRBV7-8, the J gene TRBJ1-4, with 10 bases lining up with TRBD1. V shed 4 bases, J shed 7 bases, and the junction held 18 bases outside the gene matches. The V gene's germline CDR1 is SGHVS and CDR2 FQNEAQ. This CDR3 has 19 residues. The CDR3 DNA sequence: TGTGCCAGCAGCTCTCCGGGACAGGGGCCCGTGGGGACGATTGAAAAACTGTTTTTT. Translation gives CASSSPGQGPVGTIEKLFF.

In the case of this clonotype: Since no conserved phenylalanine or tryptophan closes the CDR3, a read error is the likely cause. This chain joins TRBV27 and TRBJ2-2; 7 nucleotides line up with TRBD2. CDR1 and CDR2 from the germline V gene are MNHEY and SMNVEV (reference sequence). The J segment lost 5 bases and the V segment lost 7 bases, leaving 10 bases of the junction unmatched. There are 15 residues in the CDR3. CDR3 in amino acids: CASTPREGNTGELFI. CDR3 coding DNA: TGTGCCAGCACCCCGAGGGAGGGTAATACCGGGGAGCTGTTTATT.

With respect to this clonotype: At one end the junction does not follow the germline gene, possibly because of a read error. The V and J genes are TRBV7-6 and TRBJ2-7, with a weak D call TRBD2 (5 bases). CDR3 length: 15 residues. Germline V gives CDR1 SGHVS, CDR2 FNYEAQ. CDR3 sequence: CASSTGLSSSYEQSF. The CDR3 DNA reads TGTGCCAGCAGCACTGGACTCTCAAGCTCCTACGAGCAGTCCTTC.

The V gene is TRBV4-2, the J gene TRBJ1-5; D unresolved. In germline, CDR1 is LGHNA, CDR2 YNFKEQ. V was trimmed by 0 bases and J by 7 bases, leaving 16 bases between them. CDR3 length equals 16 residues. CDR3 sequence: CASSQDTGSVAQPQHF. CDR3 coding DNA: TGTGCCAGCAGCCAAGACACGGGGTCGGTGGCGCAGCCCCAGCATTTT.

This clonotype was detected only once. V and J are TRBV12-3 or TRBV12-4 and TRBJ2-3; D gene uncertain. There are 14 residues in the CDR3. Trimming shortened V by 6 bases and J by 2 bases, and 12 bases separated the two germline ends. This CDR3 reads CASSWAEPTDTQYF. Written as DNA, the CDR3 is TGTGCCAGCAGCTGGGCGGAGCCCACAGATACGCAGTATTTT.

CDR3 in DNA: TGTGCCAGCAGCTTGTCCGGGGGTATGGGTCTTAATAGCAATCAGCCCCAGCATTTT. The encoded protein is CASSLSGGMGLNSNQPQHF. V is TRBV5-6 and J is TRBJ1-5, with TRBD1 as a possible D gene (5 bases). V was cut by 1 base and J by 0 bases, with 20 bases left in between. The CDR3 is made up of 19 amino acids. Germline CDR1 SGHDT, CDR2 YYEEEE.

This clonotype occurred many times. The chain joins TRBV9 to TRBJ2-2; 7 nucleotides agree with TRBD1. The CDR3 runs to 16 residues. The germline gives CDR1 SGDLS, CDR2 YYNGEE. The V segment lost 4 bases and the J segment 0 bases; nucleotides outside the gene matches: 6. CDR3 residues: CASSPAGGSNTGELFF. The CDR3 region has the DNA TGTGCCAGCAGCCCAGCAGGGGGTTCGAACACCGGGGAGCTGTTTTTT.

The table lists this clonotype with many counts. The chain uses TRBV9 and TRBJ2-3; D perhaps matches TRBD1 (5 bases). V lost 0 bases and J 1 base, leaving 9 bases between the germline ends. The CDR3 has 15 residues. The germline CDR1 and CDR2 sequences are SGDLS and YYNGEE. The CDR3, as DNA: TGTGCCAGCAGCGTAGAAGGGGCCGGCACAGATACGCAGTATTTT. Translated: CASSVEGAGTDTQYF.